This is a list of T cell receptor beta chains from one sample in a study of blood T cell repertoires in COVID-19. Some clones are missing from TCRdb's copy, which holds only in-frame ones; the method was immunoSEQ multiplex PCR. This table has about 280,000 clones, around nine tenths appearing once. Sequenced input: peripheral blood. These receptors originate from a woman in her thirties with COVID-19, enrolled during active disease. Both conserved end residues are part of each CDR3. The D gene is left open where the match is weak. The listing skips clone size in some rows; elsewhere it reads once, few, many or a size class.

>TRBJ1-2|TRBD1|TRBV6-2/TRBV6-3|.
TGTGCCAGCAGTTACTCGGCAGGGGGCTATGGCTACACCTTC
CASSYSAGGYGYTF
>TRBJ2-2|.|TRBV9|.
TGTGCCAGCAGCGTAGCTGTTTCGAACACCGGGGAGCTGTTTTTT
CASSVAVSNTGELFF
>TRBJ1-1|.|TRBV4-1|.
TGCGCCAGCAGCCAAGAGGTGGCGGGTGACGCTTTCTTT
CASSQEVAGDAFF
>TRBJ1-4|.|TRBV30|.
TGTGCCTGGAGTGGGACTTTTGGTAATGAAAAACTGTTTTTT
CAWSGTFGNEKLFF
>TRBJ2-1|TRBD2|TRBV11-2|.
TGTGCCAGCAGCTTAGTGTGGGGGACTAGCGTTGACAATGAGCAGTTCTTC
CASSLVWGTSVDNEQFF
>TRBJ1-1|TRBD1|TRBV28|.
TGTGCCAGCAGTTTATCCGGACAGGGGAACACTGAAGCTTTCTTT
CASSLSGQGNTEAFF
>TRBJ1-2|.|TRBV4-2|few
TGTGCCAGCAGCCAGTCCACTCGCGACTATGGCTACACCTTC
CASSQSTRDYGYTF
>TRBJ1-6|.|TRBV19|.
TGTGCCAGTAGTATGTATAAGGGGCGTAGTAATTCACCCCTCCACTTT
CASSMYKGRSNSPLHF
>TRBJ2-7|.|TRBV5-6|.
TGTGCCAGCAGCTTGGCCGGCAGGAACTACGAGCAGTACTTC
CASSLAGRNYEQYF
>TRBJ1-2|.|TRBV4-1|few
TGCGCCAGCAGCCAAGAATCTGGTAACAGCCTCTATGGCTACACCTTC
CASSQESGNSLYGYTF
>TRBJ2-7|TRBD2|TRBV7-9|.
TGTGCCAGCAGCCCGGGACTAGCGGGAGTGGCCTACGAGCAGTACTTC
CASSPGLAGVAYEQYF
>TRBJ2-6|TRBD1|TRBV28|once
TGTGCCAGCATCCGGCAGGGGGCTGCGGGGGCCAACGTCCTGACTTTC
CASIRQGAAGANVLTF
>TRBJ2-1|TRBD2|TRBV9|once
TGTGCCAGCAGCGTAGCGGGCGGGAGGGCCTACAATGAGCAGTTCTTC
CASSVAGGRAYNEQFF
>TRBJ2-3|TRBD1|TRBV11-3|.
TGTGCCAGCAGCTTGACCCGCGGGACAGGGGGTGCAGATACGCAGTATTTT
CASSLTRGTGGADTQYF
>TRBJ2-7|TRBD2|TRBV24-1|.
TGTGCCACCAGTGATTCGGTAGCGGGGTCCTACGAGCAGTACTTC
CATSDSVAGSYEQYF
>TRBJ1-5|.|TRBV2|.
TGTGCCAGCAGTTCAGGTTACAATCAGCCCCAGCATTTT
CASSSGYNQPQHF
>TRBJ2-5|.|TRBV10-2|.
TGCGCCAGCAGTGCCTCGGGCGGGAAAGAGACCCAGTACTTC
CASSASGGKETQYF
>TRBJ2-5|.|TRBV19|.
TGTGCCAGTAGTCGGCGGGGTGCTTGGGCCCAGTACTTC
CASSRRGAWAQYF
>TRBJ2-2|TRBD1|TRBV4-1|.
TGCGCCAGCAGCCAATCGGGACAGGCCGGCGGGGAGCTGTTTTTT
CASSQSGQAGGELFF
>TRBJ2-7|.|TRBV30|.
TGTGCCTGGGCAGACAGTTACTCCTACGAGCAGTACTTC
CAWADSYSYEQYF
>TRBJ1-4|TRBD1|TRBV9|.
TGTGCCAGCAGCGTAGCGCCGACAGGGGCAAATGAAAAACTGTTTTTT
CASSVAPTGANEKLFF
>TRBJ1-2|.|TRBV7-2|.
TGTGCCAGCAGCCCCCCGACAGCCCAATATGGCTACACCTTC
CASSPPTAQYGYTF
>TRBJ1-6|.|TRBV2|.
TGTGCCAGCAGTGATCTGGCCCAGAGTAGCCCCCTCCACTTT
CASSDLAQSSPLHF
>TRBJ1-2|TRBD1|TRBV5-1|.
TGCGCCAGCAGCTTGGTGACAGGGGGCATGGCTTCGGATGGTGGCTACACCTTC
CASSLVTGGMASDGGYTF
>TRBJ2-3|.|TRBV5-6|.
TGTGCCAGCAGCTGGGGCAGCACAGATACGCAGTATTTT
CASSWGSTDTQYF
>TRBJ2-1|TRBD2|TRBV6-5|.
TGTGCCAGCAGGTCACTAGCGGGAGGTCACAATGAGCAGTTCTTC
CASRSLAGGHNEQFF
>TRBJ2-7|.|TRBV15|.
TGTGCCACCAGCCGCGACATGGGTGGCTACGAGCAGTACTTC
CATSRDMGGYEQYF
>TRBJ1-1|.|TRBV28|.
TGTGCCAGCAGTTTATCAGGGATGAACACTGAAGCTTTCTTT
CASSLSGMNTEAFF
>TRBJ1-6|.|TRBV3-1/TRBV3-2|.
TGTGCCAGCTGGGGCCGGGCCGATAATTCACCCCTCCACTTT
CASWGRADNSPLHF
>TRBJ2-1|TRBD1|TRBV5-1|.
TGCGCCAGCAGCGATGGGACAGCCTCCTACAATGAGCAGTTCTTC
CASSDGTASYNEQFF
>TRBJ1-2|.|TRBV2|.
TGTGCCAGCAGTATCCTGACAACGAACTATGGCTACACCTTC
CASSILTTNYGYTF
>TRBJ2-2|.|TRBV5-1|.
TGCGCCAGCAGCCCCCGGTTAGCGTCCGGGGAGCTGTTTTTT
CASSPRLASGELFF
>TRBJ2-2|.|TRBV12-3/TRBV12-4|few
TGTGCCAGCAGTTTGAGCAACACCGGGGAGCTGTTTTTT
CASSLSNTGELFF
>TRBJ2-3|TRBD1|TRBV7-2|.
TGTGCCAGCAGCTTAGGGACAGGGGGCCGGACGCAGTATTTT
CASSLGTGGRTQYF
>TRBJ2-7|.|TRBV7-9|.
TGTGCCAGCAGCTCTCCGGACTTACCCTACGAGCAGTACTTC
CASSSPDLPYEQYF
>TRBJ2-1|.|TRBV7-9|.
TGTGCCAGCAGCTCCCCCCTAGGGGTGCGGGGAGTGTCGAATGAGCAGTTCTTC
CASSSPLGVRGVSNEQFF
>TRBJ1-3|.|TRBV4-3|.
TGCGCCAGCAGTGGGGGCCTTGGAAACACCATATATTTT
CASSGGLGNTIYF
>TRBJ1-5|TRBD1|TRBV7-9|.
TGTGCCAGCAGCTTAGCGCAGGGGGATCAGCCCCAGCATTTT
CASSLAQGDQPQHF
>TRBJ1-5|.|TRBV6-5|.
TGTGCCAGCAAGGACAGAAGTCAGCCCCAGCATTTT
CASKDRSQPQHF
>TRBJ1-2|TRBD1|TRBV28|.
TGTGCCAGCTTAGGCGGGACAGGGGGCATAGGCTATGGCTACACCTTC
CASLGGTGGIGYGYTF
>TRBJ1-2|TRBD1|TRBV19|.
TGTGCCAGCAGTACGGGGACAGGGGGTGGCTACACCTTC
CASSTGTGGGYTF
>TRBJ2-2|TRBD2|TRBV7-3|.
TGTGCCAGCAGCCCAAATGGACTAGCGGCGAACACCGGGGAGCTGTTTTTT
CASSPNGLAANTGELFF
>TRBJ1-2|.|TRBV14|.
TGTGCCAGCAGCCAAGTCGGTATTCGTGGCTACACCTTC
CASSQVGIRGYTF
>TRBJ1-1|TRBD1|TRBV6-5|.
TGTGCCAGCAGGACAGGGGTGAACACTGAAGCTTTCTTT
CASRTGVNTEAFF
>TRBJ2-2|.|TRBV24-1|.
TGTGCCACCAGTGACGGAAGAAGGGGATGGAGCACCGGGGAGCTGTTTTTT
CATSDGRRGWSTGELFF
>TRBJ1-4|TRBD1|TRBV7-9|.
TGTGCCAGCAGCTTAGTTGGGACAGGGGAGAAACTGTTTTTT
CASSLVGTGEKLFF
>TRBJ1-1|.|TRBV18|.
TGTGCCAGCTCACCAGATCAGGTGAACACTGAAGCTTTCTTT
CASSPDQVNTEAFF
>TRBJ2-7|TRBD1|TRBV10-3|.
TGTGCCATCAGTCGACAGGGGGAAGGAAACGAGCAGTACTTC
CAISRQGEGNEQYF
>TRBJ2-5|.|TRBV3-1/TRBV3-2|.
TGTGCCAGCAGCCAAGGCACCGGGAAGACCCAGTACTTC
CASSQGTGKTQYF
>TRBJ2-5|.|TRBV28|.
TGTGCCAGCAGTTTATTTATCTCCCAAGAGACCCAGTACTTC
CASSLFISQETQYF
>TRBJ1-4|.|TRBV6-5|once
TGTGCCAGCAGTTACCGCGGACGGGGTGTTGAAAAACTGTTTTTT
CASSYRGRGVEKLFF
>TRBJ2-3|.|TRBV29-1|.
TGCAGCGTTCTTCCGGGAGAAGGGCCGCAGTATTTT
CSVLPGEGPQYF
>TRBJ2-7|.|TRBV5-1|.
TGCGCCAGCAGCTTAGACTTGGGAGCGTACGAGCAGTACTTC
CASSLDLGAYEQYF
>TRBJ1-5|.|TRBV5-6|.
TGTGCCAGCAGCCGGGGACACTTGAGTGAGCAGCCCCAGCATTTT
CASSRGHLSEQPQHF
>TRBJ2-7|.|TRBV14|.
TGTGCCAGCAGCCGGACACCCTACGAGCAGTACTTC
CASSRTPYEQYF
>TRBJ2-7|.|TRBV4-3|.
TGCGCCAGCAGCCATGGGGGCGGGGGAATCTACGAGCAGTACTTC
CASSHGGGGIYEQYF
>TRBJ2-1|TRBD1|TRBV25-1|.
TGTGCCAGCGAGTCCCCGGGGACAGGGGAGAACAATGAGCAGTTCTTC
CASESPGTGENNEQFF
>TRBJ2-7|.|TRBV10-1|.
TGCGCCAGCAGTGGGACTTCCCGCGAGCAGTACTTC
CASSGTSREQYF
>TRBJ2-1|TRBD2|TRBV19|.
TGTGCCAGTAGTATCCCGAATCTAGCGGGAGGGCCTGACAATGAGCAGTTCTTC
CASSIPNLAGGPDNEQFF
>TRBJ2-1|.|TRBV10-1|.
TGCGCCAGCAGTGGAGGAGACCCCTACAATGAGCAGTTCTTC
CASSGGDPYNEQFF